One T cell receptor (beta chain) is described in this entry. The antigen remains undetermined. The sample originates from a study of T cell responses to AZD1222 COVID-19 vaccine. Study-wide results and limits: The peak T cell response came first, and repertoires were sampled only after it. Targets within unmutated variant regions were reportedly found for nearly half of spike-specific TCRs.

CDR1 is SGHRS and CDR2 is YFSETQ in the germline V gene. V dropped 2 bases and J dropped 8 bases, with 16 bases sitting between them. CDR3 length: 15 residues. Method: immunoSEQ multiplex PCR; TCRdb's copy keeps in-frame clones and lacks some. The sample yields 150,000 to 200,000 clones, under 95% seen once. J is TRBJ1-4 and V is TRBV5-1, with D uncertain. The receptor's source is an adult who received the AZD1222 COVID-19 vaccine. The sequenced sample was peripheral blood, obtained 28 days after the second AZD1222 dose. CDR3 loop: CASSFGAGIGEKLFF. The CDR3 bases are TGCGCCAGCAGCTTTGGCGCTGGGATTGGGGAAAAACTGTTTTTT.